A selection of T cell receptor beta chains follows, all from one sample in a study of shared clonotypes between healthy human individuals. Libraries were prepared by immunoSEQ multiplex PCR; TCRdb keeps only in-frame clonotypes and omits some of them. The sample lists about 2 million clones, about 95% occurring once. The sequencing sample was made of naive CD8+ T cells sorted from blood. The source of these receptors is a man in his late teens or twenties in good health. Both conserved end residues are part of each CDR3. Fields, in order: J gene, V gene, D gene, clone size, CDR3 protein, CDR3 DNA. The D gene is left open where the match is weak. Rows may omit the clone size; those that give it use once, few, many or a size class.

>TRBJ2-1|TRBV7-2|.|.
CASSKLGERPLYNEQFF
TGTGCCAGCAGCAAGCTTGGGGAGAGACCACTATACAATGAGCAGTTCTTC
>TRBJ2-7|TRBV11-2|.|.
CASTYSSYEQYF
TGTGCCAGCACCTACAGCTCCTACGAGCAGTACTTC
>TRBJ1-2|TRBV11-2|.|.
CASSLDKGVYGYTF
TGTGCCAGCAGCTTAGATAAGGGCGTCTATGGCTACACCTTC
>TRBJ2-1|TRBV4-3|.|.
CASSQESVTYNEQFF
TGCGCCAGCAGCCAAGAGTCGGTCACCTACAATGAGCAGTTCTTC
>TRBJ2-7|TRBV29-1|TRBD1|.
CSITGTDSYEQYF
TGCAGCATCACCGGGACAGACTCCTACGAGCAGTACTTC
>TRBJ1-2|TRBV19|.|.
CASSMRMKDVNGYTF
TGTGCCAGTAGTATGAGGATGAAGGACGTAAATGGCTACACCTTC
>TRBJ2-1|TRBV4-1|.|.
CASSHQSGPLYNEQFF
TGCGCCAGCAGCCATCAGAGCGGGCCCCTCTACAATGAGCAGTTCTTC
>TRBJ2-5|TRBV12-2|.|.
CASRLVKGRGGGETQYF
TGTGCAAGTCGCTTAGTTAAAGGCAGGGGCGGAGGAGAGACCCAGTACTTC
>TRBJ2-3|TRBV10-1|TRBD1|.
CASGGTGDTQYF
TGCGCCAGCGGGGGGACAGGAGATACGCAGTATTTT
>TRBJ2-2|TRBV7-6|.|once
CASRSETGELFF
TGTGCCAGCAGGAGTGAGACCGGGGAGCTGTTTTTT
>TRBJ1-2|TRBV10-3|.|.
CAISESRSLGYTF
TGTGCCATCAGTGAGTCAAGGAGTTTAGGCTACACCTTC
>TRBJ2-7|TRBV4-1|.|once
CASSPLPEFEQYF
TGCGCCAGCAGCCCGCTACCCGAATTTGAGCAGTACTTC
>TRBJ2-7|TRBV28|.|.
CASSPQRGSDEQYF
TGTGCCAGCAGTCCACAAAGGGGGTCCGACGAGCAGTACTTC
>TRBJ2-2|TRBV19|TRBD2|.
CASSPHSGVSGELFF
TGTGCCAGTAGCCCCCATAGCGGGGTGAGCGGGGAGCTGTTTTTT
>TRBJ2-5|TRBV6-5|.|.
CASSYTLEETQYF
TGTGCCAGCAGTTACACCCTGGAGGAGACCCAGTACTTC
>TRBJ2-1|TRBV7-9|.|.
CASSTGHEQFF
TGTGCCAGCAGTACAGGGCACGAGCAGTTCTTC
>TRBJ2-7|TRBV11-2|TRBD1|.
CASSSKQGSHLSYEQYF
TGTGCCAGCAGCTCTAAACAGGGGTCTCACCTTTCCTACGAGCAGTACTTC
>TRBJ1-5|TRBV5-4|.|.
CASSQNGDRQPQHF
TGTGCCAGCAGTCAGAACGGGGACCGACAGCCCCAGCATTTT